This T cell receptor beta chain stems from a study of blood T cell repertoires in COVID-19. Germline V gene data show CDR1 as KGHSH and CDR2 as LQKENI. With 6 bases removed from V and 4 bases from J, the gap between germline ends came to 15 bases. The CDR3 consists of 15 residues. Authors' methods: Amplification of reference gene primers provided the estimated nucleated cell counts. Sequencing used immunoSEQ multiplex PCR; TCRdb keeps in-frame clones, though not all of them. V and J calls and clone size are given by that table; D and trimming were obtained from the DNA. The data show some 360,000 clones, with about 89% seen just once and 2.3% held by the top ten.

The rearrangement links TRBV18 to TRBJ2-2; D may be TRBD2 (6 bases). This TCR was sampled from a woman aged 60-75 years with COVID-19, enrolled during active disease. The source material was peripheral blood. Here the CDR3 reads CASSRAGGATGELFF. The CDR3 DNA reads as TGTGCCAGCTCCCGCGCCGGAGGGGCCACCGGGGAGCTGTTTTTT.